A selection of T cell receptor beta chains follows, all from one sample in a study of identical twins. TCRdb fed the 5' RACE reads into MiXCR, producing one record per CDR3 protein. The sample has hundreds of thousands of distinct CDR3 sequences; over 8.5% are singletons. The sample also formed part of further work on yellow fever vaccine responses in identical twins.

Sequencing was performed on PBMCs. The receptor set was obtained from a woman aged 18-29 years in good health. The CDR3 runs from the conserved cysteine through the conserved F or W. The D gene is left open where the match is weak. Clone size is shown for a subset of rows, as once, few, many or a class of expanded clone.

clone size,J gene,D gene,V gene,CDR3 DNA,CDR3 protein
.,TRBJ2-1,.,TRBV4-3,TGCGCCAGCAGCCAAGATCCAGGGCCCGCTGGCTACAATGAGCAGTTCTTC,CASSQDPGPAGYNEQFF
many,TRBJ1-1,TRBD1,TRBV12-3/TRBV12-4,TGTGCCAGCAGTCCCTTTAAACAGGGGGGGAACACTGAAGCTTTCTTT,CASSPFKQGGNTEAFF
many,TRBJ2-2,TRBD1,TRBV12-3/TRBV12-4,TGTGCCAGCAGAGTCGGACAGGGTTTGGTCACCGGGGAGCTGTTTTTT,CASRVGQGLVTGELFF
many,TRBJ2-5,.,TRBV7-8,TGTGCCAGCAGCGGCCGAACAGGGAGCTCCCAAGAGACCCAGTACTTC,CASSGRTGSSQETQYF
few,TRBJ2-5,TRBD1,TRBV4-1,TGCGCCAGCAGCCTCCGGGACAGGGGGCAGTTTTTTGAGACCCAGTACTTC,CASSLRDRGQFFETQYF
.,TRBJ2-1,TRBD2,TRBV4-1,TGCGCCAGCAGCCAAGGACTAGCGGGAGAGAGGTACAATGAGCAGTTCTTC,CASSQGLAGERYNEQFF
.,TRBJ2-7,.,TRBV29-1,TGCAGCGTTTTGGGACATACTCCCTACGAGCAGTACTTC,CSVLGHTPYEQYF
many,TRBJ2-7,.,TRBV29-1,TGCAGCGTCTGGGACACTTCTGCGAAACACTCCTACGAGCAGTACTTC,CSVWDTSAKHSYEQYF
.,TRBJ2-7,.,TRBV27,TGTGCCAGCAGTATCAGTAAGGGTAGCGAGCAGTACTTC,CASSISKGSEQYF
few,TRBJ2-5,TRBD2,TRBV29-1,TGCAGCGTTGAAAGGTCTAGCGGGGGGATTGAGACCCAGTACTTC,CSVERSSGGIETQYF
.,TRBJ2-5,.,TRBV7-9,TGTGCCAGCAGCTTGACTCGGCAAGAGACCCAGTACTTC,CASSLTRQETQYF
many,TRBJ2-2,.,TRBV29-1,TGCAGCGTCCTTCGGGGGGCTAGTACCGGGGAGCTGTTTTTT,CSVLRGASTGELFF
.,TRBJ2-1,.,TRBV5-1,TGCGCCAGCAGCTTCGGAGGGATTGAGCAGTTCTTC,CASSFGGIEQFF
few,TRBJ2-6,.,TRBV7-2,TGTGCCAGCAGAGGACAGTTTACCTCTGGGGCCAACGTCCTGACTTTC,CASRGQFTSGANVLTF
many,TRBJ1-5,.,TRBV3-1,TGTGCCAGCAGCCAAGATATACCGCGCCTCAATCAGCCCCAGCATTTT,CASSQDIPRLNQPQHF
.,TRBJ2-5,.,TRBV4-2,TGTGCCAGCAGCCAAGATCCCATACCAGGAGAGACCCAGTACTTC,CASSQDPIPGETQYF
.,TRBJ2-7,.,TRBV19,TGTGCCAGTAGTTTCGGGATCCCAAGCTACGAGCAGTACTTC,CASSFGIPSYEQYF
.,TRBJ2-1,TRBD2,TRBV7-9,TGTGCCAGCCCGGGGCTAGCGGCCTACAATGAGCAGTTCTTC,CASPGLAAYNEQFF
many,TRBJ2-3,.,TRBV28,TGTGCCAGCAGTTGGGACAGCACAGATACGCAGTATTTT,CASSWDSTDTQYF
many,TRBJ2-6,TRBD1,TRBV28,TGTGCCAGCAGTTTTTTAGGGGGCACGATGTATGGGGCCAACGTCCTGACTTTC,CASSFLGGTMYGANVLTF
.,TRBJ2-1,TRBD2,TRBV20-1,TGCAGTGCTTCCATTTACGGCGGGAGTATTGATGAGCAGTTCTTC,CSASIYGGSIDEQFF
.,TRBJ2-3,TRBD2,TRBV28,TGTGCCAGTAACGGACTAGCGGGAGGGTACAGGGCAGATACGCAGTATTTT,CASNGLAGGYRADTQYF
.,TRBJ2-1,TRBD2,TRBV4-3,TGCGCCAGCAGCCCACGAGTAGCGGGAGGGCCAGAGAATGAGCAGTTCTTC,CASSPRVAGGPENEQFF
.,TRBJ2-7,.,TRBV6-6,TGTGCCAGCGCCCCCGGTGGGTCCTACGAGCAGTACTTC,CASAPGGSYEQYF
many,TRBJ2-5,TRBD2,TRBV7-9,TGTGCCAGCAGCTCACGACTAGCGGGAGAGACCCAGTACTTC,CASSSRLAGETQYF
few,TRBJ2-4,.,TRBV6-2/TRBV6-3,TGTGCCAGCAGCGGACGGGAAAACATTCAGTACTTC,CASSGRENIQYF
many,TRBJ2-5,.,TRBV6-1,TGTGCCAGCAGTGATGGGCAGCTAATCCAAGAGACCCAGTACTTC,CASSDGQLIQETQYF
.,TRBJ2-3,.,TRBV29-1,TGCAGCGTCGCCGATGAGGGACGGTCACGCCTGGAAGATACGCAGTATTTT,CSVADEGRSRLEDTQYF
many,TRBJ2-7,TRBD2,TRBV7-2,TGTGCCAGCAGTCAGCCGGGACTAGCGAGCGAGCAGTACTTC,CASSQPGLASEQYF
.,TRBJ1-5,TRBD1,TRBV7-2,TGTGCCAGCAGCGTTACAGGGGGCGCGAATCAGCCCCAGCATTTT,CASSVTGGANQPQHF
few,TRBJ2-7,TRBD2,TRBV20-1,TGCAGTGCTAGAGATGGCGGGAGAACCCACGAGCAGTACTTC,CSARDGGRTHEQYF
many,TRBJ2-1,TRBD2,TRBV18,TGTGCCAGCTCACGGGGACTAGCGGGGGACAATGAGCAGTTCTTC,CASSRGLAGDNEQFF
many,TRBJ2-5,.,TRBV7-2,TGTGCCAGCAGCTTATATCGGGAGACCCAGTACTTC,CASSLYRETQYF
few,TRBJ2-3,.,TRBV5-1,TGCGCCAGCAGCTTGGATCCACAGGGTTCAGATACGCAGTATTTT,CASSLDPQGSDTQYF
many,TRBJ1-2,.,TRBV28,TGTGCCAGCAGTTTGCCCGGTTACTATGGCTACACCTTC,CASSLPGYYGYTF
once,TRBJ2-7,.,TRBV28,TGTGCCAGCACTCTTAGGACGGGCTACGAGCAGTACTTC,CASTLRTGYEQYF
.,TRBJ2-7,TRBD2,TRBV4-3,TGCGCCAGCAGCCAAGAGGGCCTAGCGGATTACTACGAGCAGTACTTC,CASSQEGLADYYEQYF
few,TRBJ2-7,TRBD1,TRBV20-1,TGCAGTGCTAGAGATCCTATCGCCGGGACAGGGGGCTACGAGCAGTACTTC,CSARDPIAGTGGYEQYF
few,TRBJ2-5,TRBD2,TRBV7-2,TGTGCCAGCAGCTTCTTGGCTAGCGGGAGGGTAGGGGAGACCCAGTACTTC,CASSFLASGRVGETQYF
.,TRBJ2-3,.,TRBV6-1,TGTGCCAGCAGACGTGGGGCCAGCAGCACAGATACGCAGTATTTT,CASRRGASSTDTQYF
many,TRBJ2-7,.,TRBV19,TGTGCCAGAGACAGGCCGGGGACCCACGAGCAGTACTTC,CARDRPGTHEQYF
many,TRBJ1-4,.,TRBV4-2,TGTGCCAGCAGCCAGGGTGGAGTGCGGGCAAATGAAAAACTGTTTTTT,CASSQGGVRANEKLFF
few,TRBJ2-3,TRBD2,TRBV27,TGTGCCAGCAGTTCGGCGGGCGGGAGGGTCAAGGGGACAGATACGCAGTATTTT,CASSSAGGRVKGTDTQYF
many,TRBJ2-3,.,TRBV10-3,TGTGCCATCAGTGATTTACGGGCTCCTGGGTATTTT,CAISDLRAPGYF
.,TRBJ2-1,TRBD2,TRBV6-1,TGTGCCAGCAGTACGACTAGCGGGACCCCTGCCTACAATGAGCAGTTCTTC,CASSTTSGTPAYNEQFF
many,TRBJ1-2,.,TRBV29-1,TGCAGCGTTGGTGACAGTCGGTATGGCTACACCTTC,CSVGDSRYGYTF
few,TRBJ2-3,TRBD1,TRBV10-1,TGCGCCAGCAGTGACCCCACAGGGGCTGAAGATACGCAGTATTTT,CASSDPTGAEDTQYF
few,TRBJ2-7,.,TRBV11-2,TGTGCCAGCAGCTTAGCGGGCGGGATAGGCTTCGGCGAGCAGTACTTC,CASSLAGGIGFGEQYF
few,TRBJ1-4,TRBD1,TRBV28,TGTGCCAGCAGTTTTCAGGCAGGGGGTTATGAAAAACTGTTTTTT,CASSFQAGGYEKLFF
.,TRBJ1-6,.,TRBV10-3,TGTGCCATCAGTGAGTCAGGGACGAGCTATTCACCCCTCCACTTT,CAISESGTSYSPLHF
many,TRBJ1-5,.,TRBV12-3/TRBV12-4,TGTGCCAGCAGTTTAGCCTCAGATAGACAGCCCCAGCATTTT,CASSLASDRQPQHF
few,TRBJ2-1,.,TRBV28,TGTGCCAGCAGTTTATCCGGGTTGGATGAGCAGTTCTTC,CASSLSGLDEQFF
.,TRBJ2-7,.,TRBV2,TGTGCCAGCAGTGAAGTTTTCGGGGCCTACGAGCAGTACTTC,CASSEVFGAYEQYF
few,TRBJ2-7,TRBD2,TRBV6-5,TGTGCCAGCAGTTACTCGTCTAGCGGGGCCTACGAGCAGTACTTC,CASSYSSSGAYEQYF
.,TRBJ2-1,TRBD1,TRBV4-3,TGCGCCAGCAGCCTACGGACAGGGGGGTACAATGAGCAGTTCTTC,CASSLRTGGYNEQFF
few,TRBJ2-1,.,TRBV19,TGTGCCAGTAGTATAGGGGGGCCCCAAAACTCCTACAATGAGCAGTTCTTC,CASSIGGPQNSYNEQFF
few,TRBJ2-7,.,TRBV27,TGTGCCAGCGCAATTTTCCCACAGTCCACCTACGAGCAGTACTTC,CASAIFPQSTYEQYF
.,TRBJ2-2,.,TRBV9,TGTGCCAGCAGCGCCTCGGGACACCACACCGGGGAGCTGTTTTTT,CASSASGHHTGELFF
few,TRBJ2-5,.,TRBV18,TGTGCCAGCTCACCATCCAAGGAGGGGGAGACCCAGTACTTC,CASSPSKEGETQYF
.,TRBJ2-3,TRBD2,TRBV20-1,TGCAGTGCTGCGCCCGGGACTAGCCGCACAGATACGCAGTATTTT,CSAAPGTSRTDTQYF